This record looks at one T cell receptor (beta chain) sequence and its context. Antigen: not known. This record comes from a study of OX40 agonist ivuxolimab in advanced cancers. Study in general: Participants averaged roughly 60 years of age (range roughly 20 to 90) and were less than 85% male. Partial responses occurred in Three dose-escalation patients, one with hepatocellular carcinoma and two with cutaneous melanoma. Study-level findings and limits: The study did not work out the antigen specificity of the expanded peripheral T cells. Also present in some nonresponders was a low level of normalized T-cell clonal expansion.

Data came from immunoSEQ multiplex PCR; TCRdb stores just in-frame clones and leaves some out. The table shows some 96,000 clones, with roughly 90% occurring only once. This CDR3 contains 13 residues. V lost 2 bases to trimming and J lost 3 bases, with 8 bases between them. The germline V gene encodes CDR1 SGHRS and CDR2 YFSETQ. The V and J genes are TRBV5-1 and TRBJ1-1; maybe TRBD1 (5 bases). Sequences were derived from CD4+ or CD8+ T cells sorted from blood, sampled in a trial of the OX40 agonist ivuxolimab. The clonotype was recovered from an adult with an advanced solid tumor such as melanoma, head and neck, liver or kidney cancer. The CDR3, as DNA: TGCGCCAGCAGCTTAAGGGGTCACACTGAAGCTTTCTTT. It codes for CASSLRGHTEAFF.